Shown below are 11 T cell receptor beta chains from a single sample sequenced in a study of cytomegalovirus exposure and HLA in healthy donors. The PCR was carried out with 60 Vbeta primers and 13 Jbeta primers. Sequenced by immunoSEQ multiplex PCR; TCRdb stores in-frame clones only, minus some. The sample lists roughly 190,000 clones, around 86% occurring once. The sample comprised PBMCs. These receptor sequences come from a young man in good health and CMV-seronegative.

CDR3 sequence reads: CSALDRASGNTIYF. The CDR3 coding sequence is TGCAGCGCTCTGGACAGGGCCTCTGGAAACACCATATATTTT. The chain links TRBV29-1 to TRBJ1-3; TRBD1 matches at 8 bases. V shed 7 bases and J 0 bases; nucleotides not matched to a gene: 5. The CDR3 length is 14 residues. CDR1 and CDR2 (germline): SQVTM, ANQGSEA.

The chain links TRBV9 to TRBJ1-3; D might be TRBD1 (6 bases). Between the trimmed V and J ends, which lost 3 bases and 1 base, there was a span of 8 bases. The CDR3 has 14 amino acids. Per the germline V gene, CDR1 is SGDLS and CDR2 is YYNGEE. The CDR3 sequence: CASSGGQSGNTIYF. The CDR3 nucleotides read TGTGCCAGCAGCGGAGGACAGTCTGGAAACACCATATATTTT. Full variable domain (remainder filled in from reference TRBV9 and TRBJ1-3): DSGVTQTPKHLITATGQRVTLRCSPRSGDLSVYWYQQSLDQGLQFLIQYYNGEERAKGNILERFSAQQFPDLHSELNLSSLELGDSALYFCASSGGQSGNTIYFGEGSWLTVV.

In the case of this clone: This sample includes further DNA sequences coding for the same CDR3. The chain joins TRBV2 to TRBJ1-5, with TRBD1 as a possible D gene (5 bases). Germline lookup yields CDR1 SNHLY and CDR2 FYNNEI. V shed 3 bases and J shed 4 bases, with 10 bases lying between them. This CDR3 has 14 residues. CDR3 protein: CASSDRVGNQPQHF. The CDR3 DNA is TGTGCCAGCAGTGACAGGGTCGGGAATCAGCCCCAGCATTTT. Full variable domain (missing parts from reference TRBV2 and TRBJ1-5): EPEVTQTPSHQVTQMGQEVILRCVPISNHLYFYWYRQILGQKVEFLVSFYNNEISEKSEIFDDQFSVERPDGSNFTLKIRSTKLEDSAMYFCASSDRVGNQPQHFGDGTRLSIL.

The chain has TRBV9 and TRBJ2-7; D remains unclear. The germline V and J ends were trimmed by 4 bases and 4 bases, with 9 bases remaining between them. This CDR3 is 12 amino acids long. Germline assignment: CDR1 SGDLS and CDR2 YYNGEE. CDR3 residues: CASSSPGYEQYF. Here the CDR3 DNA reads TGTGCCAGCAGCTCCCCAGGTTACGAGCAGTACTTC.

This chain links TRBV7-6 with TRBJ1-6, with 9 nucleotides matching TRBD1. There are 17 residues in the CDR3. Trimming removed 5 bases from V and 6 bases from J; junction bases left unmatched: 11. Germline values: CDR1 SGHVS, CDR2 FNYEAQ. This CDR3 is CASSGMAGTGRNSPLHF. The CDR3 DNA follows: TGTGCCAGCAGCGGGATGGCCGGGACAGGGCGTAATTCACCCCTCCACTTT.

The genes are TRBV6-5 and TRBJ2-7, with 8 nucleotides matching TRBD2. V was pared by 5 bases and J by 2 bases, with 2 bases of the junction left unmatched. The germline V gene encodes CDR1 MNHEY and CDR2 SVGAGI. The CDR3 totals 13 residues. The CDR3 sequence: CASSGLAAYEQYF. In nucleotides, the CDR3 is TGTGCCAGCAGTGGACTAGCAGCCTACGAGCAGTACTTC.

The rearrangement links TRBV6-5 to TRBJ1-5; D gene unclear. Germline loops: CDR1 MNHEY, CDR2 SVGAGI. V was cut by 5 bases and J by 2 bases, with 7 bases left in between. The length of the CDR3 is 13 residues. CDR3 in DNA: TGTGCCAGCAGTACCTGGCGCAATCAGCCCCAGCATTTT. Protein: CASSTWRNQPQHF.

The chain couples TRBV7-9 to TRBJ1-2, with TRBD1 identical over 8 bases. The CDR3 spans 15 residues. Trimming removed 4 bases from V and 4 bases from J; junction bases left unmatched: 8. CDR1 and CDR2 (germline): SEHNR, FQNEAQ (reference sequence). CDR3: CASSYPGGEGYGYTF. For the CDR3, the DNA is TGTGCCAGCAGCTATCCAGGGGGCGAAGGCTATGGCTACACCTTC.

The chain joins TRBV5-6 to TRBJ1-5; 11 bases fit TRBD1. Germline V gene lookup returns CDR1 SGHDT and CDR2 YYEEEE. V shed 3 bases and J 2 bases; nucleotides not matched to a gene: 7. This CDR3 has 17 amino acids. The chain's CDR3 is CASSSSRDRGGNQPQHF. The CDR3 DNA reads TGTGCCAGCAGCTCGTCCCGGGACAGGGGGGGCAATCAGCCCCAGCATTTT.

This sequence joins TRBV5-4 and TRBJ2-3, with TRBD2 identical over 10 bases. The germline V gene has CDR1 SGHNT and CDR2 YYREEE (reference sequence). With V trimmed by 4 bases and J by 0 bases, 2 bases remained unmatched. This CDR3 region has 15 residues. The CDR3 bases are TGTGCCAGCAGCCAGCGGGGGGGTAGCACAGATACGCAGTATTTT. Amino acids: CASSQRGGSTDTQYF.

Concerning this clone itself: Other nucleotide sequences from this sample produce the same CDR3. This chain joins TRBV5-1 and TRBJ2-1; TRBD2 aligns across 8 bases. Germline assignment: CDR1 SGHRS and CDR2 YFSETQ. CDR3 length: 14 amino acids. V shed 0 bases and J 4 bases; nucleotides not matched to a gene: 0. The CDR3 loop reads CASSLGGGYNEQFF. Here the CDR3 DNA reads TGCGCCAGCAGCTTGGGCGGGGGGTACAATGAGCAGTTCTTC.